This TCR beta chain was sequenced during a study of blood T cell repertoires in COVID-19. The method was immunoSEQ multiplex PCR; TCRdb's version includes in-frame clones alone and lacks a portion of them. The sample lists about 180,000 clones; over 80% were seen once. Those enrolled in Seattle joined during active infection and were followed longitudinally afterward. The CDR3 runs 15 residues. Trimming removed 2 bases at V and 4 bases at J, with 12 bases between. Looked up from germline, CDR1 is SGHRS and CDR2 is YFSETQ. Sequencing was carried out using peripheral blood. The rearrangement joins TRBV5-1 to TRBJ1-4; no definite D call. This clonotype originated in a woman in her thirties or forties with COVID-19, enrolled during active disease. CDR3 sequence: CASSFLGDINEKLFF. The CDR3 region has the DNA TGCGCCAGCAGCTTCTTGGGCGATATTAATGAAAAACTGTTTTTT.